Following are 10 T cell receptor beta chains from one sample sequenced in a study of CD8+ T cells in alopecia areata. RNA was extracted and reverse transcribed into cDNA as the sequencing template. Sequencing was performed with immunoSEQ multiplex PCR; in TCRdb, only in-frame clones are kept and a portion is missing. This table holds 250,000 or so clones with no singletons; the top ten claim 0.9% to 1.5%. The study sorted pooled cutaneous lymph node cells by CD4, CD8alpha, NKG2D, NKG2ACE and other markers. Sequencing used CD4+ T cells sorted from a lymph node. The receptor source for this set is a C3H/HeJ mouse with alopecia areata. The MHC haplotype of this mouse line is H2-k.

In regard to this clone: Genes here carry mouse names. The read ends 4 residues early relative to the CDR3; the germline J gene fills the gap. The chain couples TRBV1 to TRBJ1-1; 7 positions agree with TRBD1. The V gene end was trimmed by 0 bases and the J gene end by 0 bases; junction bases not matched to a gene: 4. The CDR3 runs 16 residues. Germline V lookup: CDR1 NSQYPW, CDR2 LRSPGD (reference sequence). CDR3 amino acids: CTCSADHGTANTEVFF. The sequenced CDR3 bases are TGCACCTGCAGTGCAGATCACGGGACAGCAAACACA.

The sample holds a few counts of this clone. The listed genes are named as in mouse. Read data end 4 residues before the CDR3 end; the end is taken from the germline J gene. The sample holds other DNA sequences that translate to the same CDR3. The chain joins TRBV13-3 to TRBJ2-7; 7 nucleotides align to TRBD2. CDR3 length: 13 residues. The V gene's germline CDR1 is NNHDY and CDR2 SYVADS. The trim removed 2 bases at V and 3 bases at J, leaving 2 bases unmatched. CDR3 amino acids: CASSELGGYEQYF. CDR3 DNA (partial): TGTGCCAGCAGTGAATTGGGGGGCTAT.

Notes on this clone: Gene names denote mouse genes. Read data end 4 residues before the CDR3 end; the end is taken from the germline J gene. V and J are TRBV19 and TRBJ1-2, with D hard to call. CDR3 length equals 14 residues. Germline assignment: CDR1 FNHDT and CDR2 SITEND (reference sequence). Trimming took 2 bases from V and 0 from J, leaving 8 bases between them. The CDR3 reads CASSMQNANSDYTF. The covered CDR3 bases are TGTGCCAGCAGTATGCAGAATGCAAACTCC. Full variable domain (remainder filled in from reference TRBV19 and TRBJ1-2): GGIITQTPKFLIGQEGQKLTLKCQQNFNHDTMYWYRQDSGKGLRLIYYSITENDLQKGDLSEGYDASREKKSSFSLTVTSAQKNEMAVFLCASSMQNANSDYTFGSGTRLLVI.

This clone was recorded a few times. Genes and germline are mouse. The CDR3 is cut off 4 residues early in the read; its end comes from the germline J gene. The sample holds other DNA sequences that translate to the same CDR3. The V and J genes are TRBV31 and TRBJ2-1, with TRBD2 identical over 10 bases. The CDR3 totals 15 residues. The V and J ends lost 0 bases and 3 bases, in that order; junction bases with no gene match: 2. Germline V gene data show CDR1 as GKSSPN and CDR2 as SITVG. Incomplete CDR3 DNA: TGTGCCTGGAGTCTACGGACTGGGGGCTATGCT. This encodes CAWSLRTGGYA. The complete CDR3 sequence is CAWSLRTGGYAEQFF.

This clone came up a few times. Genes and germline are mouse. Read sequence stops 3 residues before the CDR3 end, and the germline J gene provides the missing end. The chain has TRBV5 and TRBJ1-6, with TRBD1 matching 7 bases. TRBJ1-6 is flagged as an ORF with uncertain function. The CDR3 sequence is 17 residues long. The junction had 2 bases not matched to a gene; V was cut back by 0 bases and J by 0 bases. In germline, CDR1 is LGHNA, CDR2 YNLKQL (reference sequence). The covered CDR3 bases are TGTGCCAGCAGCCAAGATCAGGGGGATTCCTATAATTCGCCC. It codes for CASSQDQGDSYNSP. The whole CDR3 is CASSQDQGDSYNSPLYF.

This clone appeared a few times. The genes are named according to mouse. The read stops 4 residues short of the end of the CDR3; the missing end is completed from the germline J gene. The V gene is TRBV13-1, the J gene TRBJ2-2; D is perhaps TRBD2 (6 bases). Germline CDR1 reads NSHNY; CDR2 reads SYGAGN. This CDR3 is built from 16 residues. With 3 bases removed from V and 0 bases from J, the gap between germline ends came to 12 bases. The CDR3 DNA, read in part, is TGTGCCAGCAGTGGCGGGACTTCCACAAACACCGGG. This codes for CASSGGTSTNTG. The whole CDR3 is CASSGGTSTNTGQLYF.

Notes on this clone: Gene names denote mouse genes. The read finishes 4 residues shy of the CDR3 end, and the germline J gene is used to complete it. This sequence joins TRBV19 and TRBJ1-1; 7 nucleotides align to TRBD1. Germline-derived CDR1 and CDR2 are FNHDT and SITEND (reference sequence). This CDR3 spans 16 amino acids. V trimming: 3 bases; J trimming: 1 base; junction bases outside the gene matches: 9. The CDR3 bases that were read are TGTGCCAGCAGTACCGGGCCAGGGACAGCGAACACA. Residues: CASSTGPGTANT. The full CDR3 protein is CASSTGPGTANTEVFF.

About this clone: These gene names are mouse names. The CDR3 goes on 4 residues after the read ends, and that part is filled in from the germline J gene. This chain connects TRBV13-1 to TRBJ2-5; 9 positions agree with TRBD1. Per the germline V gene, CDR1 is NSHNY and CDR2 is SYGAGN. Unmatched junction bases numbered 4, after V lost 0 bases and J lost 2 bases. There are 16 residues in the CDR3. The CDR3 region is CASSDAGTGSQDTQYF. The CDR3 DNA, read in part, is TGTGCCAGCAGTGATGCCGGGACAGGGAGCCAAGAC.

This clone was found a few times. Any gene name here is a mouse gene name. The read falls 4 residues short of the CDR3 end, and the missing part is taken from the germline J gene. The sample contains more than one DNA sequence encoding this CDR3. V usage is TRBV19 and J usage is TRBJ1-1, with D unclear. CDR3 length equals 12 residues. CDR1 and CDR2 (germline): FNHDT, SITEND (reference sequence). Partial CDR3 DNA: TGTGCCAGCAGTATAGGAGGGACA. Translation gives CASSIGGT. The whole CDR3 protein reads CASSIGGTEVFF.

About this clone itself: Mouse gene names and germline throughout. The read ends 4 residues before the CDR3 terminus; that terminus is restored from the germline J gene. This chain links TRBV31 with TRBJ1-2; 7 bases are a match to TRBD1. CDR3 size: 13 residues. Germline trimming cut 1 base from V and 4 bases from J; bases unmatched to any gene: 3. The germline V gene has CDR1 GKSSPN and CDR2 SITVG. CDR3 residues: CAWSRQGVSDYTF. The part of the CDR3 DNA that was read is TGTGCCTGGAGTCGACAGGGAGTCTCC.